The 4 T cell receptor beta chains listed next were all sequenced from one sample in a study of blood T cell repertoires in COVID-19. Sequenced by immunoSEQ multiplex PCR; TCRdb stores in-frame clones only, minus some. The table shows roughly 120,000 clones, with roughly 86% occurring only once. Sequenced: peripheral blood. Source of these receptors: a man in his forties or fifties with acute or convalescent COVID-19.

This chain uses TRBV14 with TRBJ2-5; 12 nucleotides align to TRBD2. V dropped 1 base and J dropped 3; count of bases not matched to a gene: 12. This CDR3 is built from 19 residues. The germline gives CDR1 SGHDN, CDR2 FVKESK. The CDR3 nucleotides are TGTGCCAGCAGCCAAGCGGGCGGGACTAGCGGGTTCCAGGAAGAGACCCAGTACTTC. Its translation is CASSQAGGTSGFQEETQYF.

The gene calls are TRBV4-2 and TRBJ2-3; D possibly corresponds to TRBD2 (6 bases). The CDR3 sequence is 12 residues long. V was trimmed by 1 base and J by 10 bases, leaving 9 bases between them. Germline V CDR1 and CDR2: LGHNA, YNFKEQ. Written as DNA, the CDR3 is TGTGCCAGCAGCCAAGGCTGGAGGGCGCAGTATTTT. Its translation: CASSQGWRAQYF.

The J gene is TRBJ2-2, the V gene TRBV18, with 8 positions matching TRBD1. The ends lost 3 bases at V and 4 bases at J; junction bases unmatched: 4. The CDR3 length is 15 residues. CDR1 and CDR2 (germline): KGHSH, LQKENI. This CDR3 reads CASSPYDRGTGELFF. The DNA for the CDR3 is TGTGCCAGCTCACCCTACGACAGGGGCACCGGGGAGCTGTTTTTT.

The chain employs TRBV7-9 and TRBJ1-3; D remains unclear. V lost 0 bases and J lost 0, with 3 bases in between. The CDR3 spans 14 residues. Germline V gene lookup returns CDR1 SEHNR and CDR2 FQNEAQ (reference sequence). The CDR3 bases are TGTGCCAGCAGCTTAGCCTACTCTGGAAACACCATATATTTT. This encodes CASSLAYSGNTIYF.